The 4 T cell receptor beta chains in this list originate from one sample, sequenced in a study of beta chain features in type 1 diabetes. The sequenced template was cDNA made from the entire isolated RNA. Generated by immunoSEQ multiplex PCR, the TCRdb table keeps only in-frame clones and is missing some. The sample holds about 250,000 clones, 13% to 15% seen once. Sequencing was performed on naive CD4+ T cells from blood. Source of these receptors: a middle-aged woman in good health.

J is TRBJ1-5 and V is TRBV19, with no clear D. Trimming took off 3 bases at V and 2 bases at J, with 11 bases between the two ends. The length of the CDR3 is 15 residues. Looked up from germline, CDR1 is LNHDA and CDR2 is SQIVND (reference sequence). CDR3 loop: CASSIEGLGNQPQHF. CDR3 sequence (DNA): TGTGCCAGTAGTATCGAGGGCTTAGGCAATCAGCCCCAGCATTTT. Full variable domain (rest looked up from reference TRBV19 and TRBJ1-5): DGGITQSPKYLFRKEGQNVTLSCEQNLNHDAMYWYRQDPGQGLRLIYYSQIVNDFQKGDIAEGYSVSREKKESFPLTVTSAQKNPTAFYLCASSIEGLGNQPQHFGDGTRLSIL.

The V call is TRBV6-5, the J call TRBJ1-1, with 7 bases that match TRBD1. J lost 3 bases, V lost 2 bases, and 3 bases had no gene match. The CDR3 extends over 14 amino acids. Germline V lookup: CDR1 MNHEY, CDR2 SVGAGI. The CDR3 sequence: CASSYKQGYTEAFF. Here the CDR3 DNA reads TGTGCCAGCAGTTACAAACAGGGGTACACTGAAGCTTTCTTT.

A few counts support this clone. The chain is built from TRBV18 and TRBJ1-5, with D perhaps TRBD1 (6 bases). The V and J ends lost 3 bases and 9 bases respectively, with 12 bases between them. CDR1 is KGHSH, CDR2 LQKENI, per germline. The CDR3 totals 13 residues. The CDR3: CASSPDRSRPQHF. CDR3 nucleotide sequence: TGTGCCAGCTCACCTGACAGGTCCAGGCCCCAGCATTTT.

This clone was seen a few times. The V call is TRBV6-6, the J call TRBJ2-5; D perhaps matches TRBD2 (5 bases). CDR1 and CDR2 (germline): MNHNY, SVGAGI (reference sequence). The CDR3 covers 14 residues. The V and J ends lost 8 bases and 2 bases respectively, with 15 bases between them. The CDR3 spells CASLASGAQETQYF. DNA of the CDR3: TGTGCCAGCCTAGCATCCGGAGCTCAAGAGACCCAGTACTTC.